One and the same sample provided the 26 T cell receptor beta chains below, sequenced in a study of blood T cell repertoires in COVID-19. Produced via immunoSEQ multiplex PCR; TCRdb's table is partial and in-frame only. The top ten hold more than 5.5% of the sample, which has around 30,000 clones, approximately 86% seen once. Input material: peripheral blood. The origin of the receptors is a woman of 80 years or more with active or convalescent COVID-19.

The chain joins TRBV27 to TRBJ2-1; 7 nucleotides agree with TRBD1. Germline V gives CDR1 MNHEY, CDR2 SMNVEV (reference sequence). The junction had 5 bases not matched to a gene; V was cut back by 6 bases and J by 6 bases. The CDR3 has 13 residues. CDR3 coding DNA: TGTGCCAGCAGCCAAAACAGGGGCAATGAGCAGTTCTTC. The encoded protein is CASSQNRGNEQFF.

The chain carries TRBV4-1 and TRBJ1-1; tentative D call: TRBD1 (6 bases). Germline V gives CDR1 MGHRA, CDR2 YSYEKL. This CDR3 is built from 15 residues. With 3 bases removed from V and 7 bases from J, the gap between germline ends came to 18 bases. CDR3 sequence reads: CASSHPDRLSSEAFF. The CDR3 coding sequence is TGCGCCAGCAGCCATCCCGACAGGCTTTCCAGTGAAGCTTTCTTT.

J is TRBJ2-3 and V is TRBV29-1; 12 bases match TRBD2. V gave up 2 bases and J gave up 7 bases; unmatched junction bases: 7. The CDR3 contains 15 residues. The V gene's germline CDR1 is SQVTM and CDR2 ANQGSEA. The CDR3 sequence: CSVERAGTSGYTQYF. DNA for the CDR3: TGCAGCGTTGAACGTGCAGGGACTAGCGGGTATACGCAGTATTTT.

This chain joins TRBV19 and TRBJ2-2; possible D gene TRBD2, 6 bases. V lost 4 bases to trimming and J lost 3 bases, with 18 bases between them. This CDR3 is built from 17 residues. CDR1 is LNHDA and CDR2 is SQIVND in the germline V gene (reference sequence). The CDR3 protein is CASSTTGLLGDTGELFF. The CDR3, as DNA: TGTGCCAGTAGTACGACGGGACTCCTGGGAGACACCGGGGAGCTGTTTTTT.

This clone occurred once. This sequence joins TRBV18 and TRBJ1-2; D gene ambiguous. The CDR3 is made up of 14 amino acids. V lost 5 bases and J lost 0, with 10 bases in between. Germline V gene data show CDR1 as KGHSH and CDR2 as LQKENI. The CDR3 DNA reads TGTGCCAGCTCAATCACACAGACTAACTATGGCTACACCTTC. Translated: CASSITQTNYGYTF.

The chain links TRBV9 to TRBJ2-2, with D possibly being TRBD1 (6 bases). The germline V and J ends were trimmed by 0 bases and 2 bases, with 17 bases remaining between them. This CDR3 comprises 18 residues. CDR1 and CDR2 from the germline V gene are SGDLS and YYNGEE. CDR3 sequence (DNA): TGTGCCAGCAGCGTAGCTGGACAGTTGGGATTAAACACCGGGGAGCTGTTTTTT. It is translated as CASSVAGQLGLNTGELFF.

V is TRBV5-8 and J is TRBJ2-7, with D possibly matching TRBD2 (5 bases). The CDR3 is 13 residues long. The germline CDR1 and CDR2 sequences are SGHTS and YDEGEE. Trimming took off 7 bases at V and 7 bases at J, with 18 bases between the two ends. The CDR3: CASARRGPREQYF. DNA of the CDR3: TGTGCCAGCGCTCGCCGGGGTCCGAGGGAGCAGTACTTC.

The chain recombines TRBV9 with TRBJ2-2; possibly TRBD1 for D (6 bases). This CDR3 contains 16 residues. V lost 2 bases to trimming and J lost 2 bases, with 13 bases between them. Germline-derived CDR1 and CDR2 are SGDLS and YYNGEE. CDR3 region: CASSVRDIRNTGELFF. The DNA of the CDR3 is TGTGCCAGCAGCGTCCGGGACATTCGCAACACCGGGGAGCTGTTTTTT.

The chain is built from TRBV10-3 and TRBJ2-7; TRBD1 agrees at 9 bases. CDR1 and CDR2 from the germline V gene are ENHRY and SYGVKD. The CDR3 has 14 amino acids. Trimming took 5 bases from V and 4 from J; bases not matched to a gene: 6. Written as DNA, the CDR3 is TGTGCCATCAGTAGTACAGGGGGCTCATACGAGCAGTACTTC. Translated: CAISSTGGSYEQYF.

V and J are TRBV18 and TRBJ1-5, with D uncertain. Trimming shortened V by 3 bases and J by 9 bases, and 21 bases separated the two germline ends. CDR1 is KGHSH, CDR2 LQKENI, per germline. There are 16 residues in the CDR3. CDR3 nucleotides: TGTGCCAGCTCACCGGCTCCGGGTCCTCATGGTACGCCCCAGCATTTT. It is translated as CASSPAPGPHGTPQHF.

The chain recombines TRBV11-3 with TRBJ2-7; 8 bases fit TRBD1. CDR1 SGHNT and CDR2 YENEEA come from the germline V gene. Trimming took 4 bases from V and 0 from J; bases not matched to a gene: 11. The CDR3 extends over 17 amino acids. The CDR3 DNA follows: TGTGCCAGCAGCTCCCGAGGGACAGGCTCGAGCTCCTACGAGCAGTACTTC. This sequence encodes CASSSRGTGSSSYEQYF.

The chain has TRBV5-1 and TRBJ2-3, with 12 bases lining up with TRBD2. Germline V CDR1 and CDR2: SGHRS, YFSETQ. V shed 6 bases and J 4 bases; nucleotides not matched to a gene: 6. This CDR3 has 15 residues. CDR3 loop: CASTQLAGGPDTQYF. In DNA form, the CDR3 reads TGCGCCAGCACCCAACTAGCGGGAGGCCCAGATACGCAGTATTTT.

This clone was detected once. The V and J genes are TRBV29-1 and TRBJ2-7; D call uncertain. V lost 5 bases, J lost 2 bases, and 16 bases lay in between. CDR3 length: 14 amino acids. CDR1 SQVTM and CDR2 ANQGSEA come from the germline V gene. CDR3 in DNA: TGCAGCGTTTCCGGAGATCCACTCCCCTACGAGCAGTACTTC. This translates into CSVSGDPLPYEQYF.

The chain links TRBV10-3 to TRBJ1-1; D possibly corresponds to TRBD1 (6 bases). The CDR3 is 12 amino acids. CDR1 is ENHRY, CDR2 SYGVKD, per germline. V was cut by 5 bases and J by 10 bases, with 14 bases left in between. CDR3 residues: CAISPTGLGAFF. The CDR3 coding sequence is TGTGCCATCAGTCCCACAGGGTTAGGAGCTTTCTTT.

The rearrangement joins TRBV28 to TRBJ1-2, with D maybe TRBD1 (6 bases). CDR1 is MDHEN and CDR2 is SYDVKM in the germline V gene. V gave up 7 bases and J gave up 5 bases, with 14 bases separating them. This CDR3 spans 13 amino acids. The CDR3 DNA follows: TGTGCCAGCACCCACAGGGTAAGGTATGGCTACACCTTC. Residues: CASTHRVRYGYTF.

This clone was seen more than once but under ten times. The chain combines TRBV7-2 with TRBJ2-7; 15 bases map to TRBD2. Germline V lookup: CDR1 SGHTA, CDR2 FQGNSA. This CDR3 has 15 amino acids. V lost 3 bases to trimming and J lost 3 bases; unmatched junction nucleotides: 0. For the CDR3, the DNA is TGTGCCAGCAGCTTGGGACTAGCGGGGGGCTACGAGCAGTACTTC. Amino acid sequence: CASSLGLAGGYEQYF.

This chain joins TRBV11-3 and TRBJ2-7; weak D call: TRBD2 (5 bases). V was shortened by 3 bases and J by 6 bases, with 12 bases between the two germline ends. The CDR3 spans 13 residues. The germline V gene has CDR1 SGHNT and CDR2 YENEEA. CDR3 coding DNA: TGTGCCAGCAGCTTGGGCATACGGGGCGAGCAGTACTTC. Protein product: CASSLGIRGEQYF.

The CDR3 sequence: CASSRYLVGGTYNEQFF. The CDR3 DNA reads as TGTGCCAGCAGCCGTTATCTCGTTGGCGGTACCTACAATGAGCAGTTCTTC. This chain connects TRBV4-2 to TRBJ2-1; no firm D call. The V gene lost 4 bases and the J gene lost 2 bases, with 18 bases spanning the gap. CDR1 and CDR2 (germline): LGHNA, YNFKEQ. CDR3 length: 17 amino acids.

The genes are TRBV7-3 and TRBJ2-1, with 12 bases aligning to TRBD2. The CDR3 extends over 15 amino acids. CDR1 SGHTA and CDR2 FQGTGA come from the germline V gene. Trimming took 4 bases from V and 8 from J; bases not matched to a gene: 6. The CDR3 coding sequence is TGTGCCAGCAGCTCGACGACTAGCGGGGGTGATGAGCAGTTCTTC. This gives the protein CASSSTTSGGDEQFF.

On this clone: Additional DNA sequences in this sample encode the identical CDR3. The rearrangement links TRBV5-1 to TRBJ1-4; TRBD1 is a possible D gene (6 bases). Trimming removed 0 bases at V and 5 bases at J, with 11 bases between. The germline CDR1 and CDR2 sequences are SGHRS and YFSETQ. The CDR3 loop spans 15 amino acids. The CDR3 reads CASSLAGQGNEKLFF. CDR3 sequence (DNA): TGCGCCAGCAGCTTGGCAGGGCAGGGGAATGAAAAACTGTTTTTT.

The chain links TRBV2 to TRBJ1-1; possible D gene TRBD1, 6 bases. The ends were cut back, 5 bases at V and 7 bases at J, with 20 bases in the middle. The CDR3 contains 15 residues. The germline V gene encodes CDR1 SNHLY and CDR2 FYNNEI. CDR3 amino acids: CASSLYIRGIGEAFF. CDR3 nucleotides: TGTGCCAGCAGTCTATATATAAGGGGGATCGGTGAAGCTTTCTTT.

The V and J genes are TRBV19 and TRBJ2-7, with TRBD2 as a possible D gene (6 bases). The CDR3 runs to 15 residues. The V and J ends lost 2 bases and 2 bases respectively, with 13 bases between them. Germline V gene sequence: CDR1 LNHDA, CDR2 SQIVND (reference sequence). CDR3 DNA: TGTGCCAGTAGTATAAAGGAGGGAGTCACCTACGAGCAGTACTTC. This translates into CASSIKEGVTYEQYF. The full variable domain, with the rest looked up from reference TRBV19 and TRBJ2-7, is DGGITQSPKYLFRKEGQNVTLSCEQNLNHDAMYWYRQDPGQGLRLIYYSQIVNDFQKGDIAEGYSVSREKKESFPLTVTSAQKNPTAFYLCASSIKEGVTYEQYFGPGTRLTVT.

The CDR3 DNA sequence: TGCGCCAGCAGCTTAACAGGCCCCAACATTCAGTACTTC. It yields the protein CASSLTGPNIQYF. The chain combines TRBV5-1 with TRBJ2-4, with TRBD1 as a possible D gene (5 bases). V was pared by 2 bases and J by 7 bases, with 10 bases between. Germline lookup yields CDR1 SGHRS and CDR2 YFSETQ. The CDR3 is 13 residues long.

The V gene is TRBV2, the J gene TRBJ1-2, with D possibly matching TRBD1 (6 bases). The CDR3 is 13 amino acids. CDR1 SNHLY and CDR2 FYNNEI come from the germline V gene. V lost 4 bases to trimming and J lost 8 bases, with 14 bases between them. The CDR3 protein is CASSVIQGKGYTF. The CDR3 coding sequence is TGTGCCAGCAGTGTAATCCAGGGGAAAGGCTACACCTTC.

J is TRBJ2-1 and V is TRBV7-2, with D tentatively TRBD1 (5 bases). CDR3 size: 13 residues. Deletions cut 1 base from V and 10 bases from J, with 11 bases between. The germline V gene encodes CDR1 SGHTA and CDR2 FQGNSA. Here the CDR3 reads CASSLGGTPEQFF. CDR3 nucleotides: TGTGCCAGCAGCTTAGGGGGCACACCAGAGCAGTTCTTC.

J is TRBJ2-1 and V is TRBV29-1; D might be TRBD1 (6 bases). Per germline, CDR1 SQVTM and CDR2 ANQGSEA. The ends were cut back, 4 bases at V and 8 bases at J, with 15 bases in the middle. This CDR3 contains 13 residues. This CDR3 is CSVVRQVFYEQFF. CDR3 in DNA: TGCAGCGTTGTCAGACAGGTCTTCTATGAGCAGTTCTTC.